These 32 T cell receptor beta chains were all obtained from the same sample, sequenced in a study of CD8+CD57+ T cells in acquired aplastic anemia. Profiling of TCR beta VDJ combinations and CDR3 sequences used genomic DNA as template. TCRdb analysed the reads with MiXCR anew, one entry per CDR3 protein. The sample includes around 150,000 distinct CDR3 sequences, roughly 47% seen only once; the top ten take 1.1%. Input material: sorted CD4+, CD8+, or CD8+CD57+ T cells (not recorded which) from PBMCs. All receptors derive from a human donor in good health.

This sequence joins TRBV19 and TRBJ2-1; D assignment may be TRBD1 or TRBD2 (5 bases each). The V end was cut by 3 bases, the J end by 4 bases, with 10 bases between. Germline loops: CDR1 LNHDA, CDR2 SQIVND (reference sequence). This CDR3 is 14 amino acids long. CDR3 loop: CASSIGTGYNEQFF. As DNA, the CDR3 is TGTGCCAGTAGTATCGGGACGGGGTACAATGAGCAGTTCTTC.

This chain joins TRBV7-4 and TRBJ2-5; 7 bases map to TRBD2. CDR1 and CDR2 (germline): SGHVT, SQSDAQ. CDR3 length: 17 residues. The J segment lost 4 bases and the V segment lost 1 base, leaving 12 bases of the junction unmatched. The CDR3 spells CASSLEKGRAGTETQYF. The CDR3 DNA is TGTGCCAGCAGCTTAGAAAAAGGGCGAGCGGGAACAGAGACCCAGTACTTC.

Comment on this clonotype: A read error is possible here, since a much larger clone lies one base away. The chain carries TRBV19 and TRBJ2-4; TRBD2 is a possible D gene (5 bases). V was trimmed by 6 bases and J by 1 base, leaving 13 bases between them. The CDR3 covers 15 residues. The germline V gene encodes CDR1 LNHDA and CDR2 SQIVND (reference sequence). The CDR3 bases are TGTGCCAGTAGGACGTACGGCGGGGCCAAAAACATTCAGTACTTC. Translating it yields CASRTYGGAKNIQYF.

This clonotype appeared many times. The chain links TRBV2 to TRBJ1-3; tentatively, D is TRBD1 (6 bases). Germline V gives CDR1 SNHLY, CDR2 FYNNEI. The CDR3 consists of 15 residues. With 8 bases removed from V and 0 bases from J, the gap between germline ends came to 14 bases. DNA for the CDR3: TGTGCCAGCTCGTGGACAGTCTCCTCTGGAAACACCATATATTTT. Translated, it gives CASSWTVSSGNTIYF.

The V gene is TRBV24-1, the J gene TRBJ1-4, with D possibly matching TRBD1 (5 bases). V lost 3 bases to trimming and J lost 7 bases, with 11 bases between them. The germline V gene has CDR1 KGHDR and CDR2 SFDVKD. The CDR3 extends over 14 amino acids. As DNA, the CDR3 is TGTGCCACCAGTGATCGTAGTACAGGTGAAAAACTGTTTTTT. It is translated as CATSDRSTGEKLFF.

This clonotype showed up many times. The chain uses TRBV20-1 and TRBJ2-5; tentatively, D is TRBD2 (6 bases). Trimming shortened V by 6 bases and J by 5 bases, and 19 bases separated the two germline ends. This CDR3 region has 14 residues. The germline gives CDR1 DFQATT, CDR2 SNEGSKA (reference sequence). This chain's CDR3 is CSAGTGTLGETQYF. CDR3 nucleotides: TGCAGTGCGGGAACCGGGACTCTCGGGGAGACCCAGTACTTC.

The CDR3 reads CATSRDQSVSTEAFF. The CDR3 coding sequence is TGTGCCACCAGCAGAGATCAGTCGGTATCCACTGAAGCTTTCTTT. V is TRBV15 and J is TRBJ1-1; no firm D call. Trimming removed 0 bases at V and 4 bases at J, with 12 bases between. The germline gives CDR1 LNHNV, CDR2 YYDKDF (reference sequence). This CDR3 spans 15 amino acids.

The V gene is TRBV7-3, the J gene TRBJ1-1; D call uncertain. This CDR3 is built from 13 residues. Germline-derived CDR1 and CDR2 are SGHTA and FQGTGA. V lost 2 bases to trimming and J lost 0 bases, with 4 bases between them. CDR3 nucleotides: TGTGCCAGCAGCTTATATATGAACACTGAAGCTTTCTTT. Its translation: CASSLYMNTEAFF.

This chain uses TRBV24-1 with TRBJ1-2; D not resolved. From germline, CDR1 is KGHDR and CDR2 SFDVKD. This CDR3 has 12 amino acids. V was trimmed by 4 bases and J by 13 bases, leaving 15 bases between them. The CDR3 nucleotides are TGTGCCACCAGTGAGGCGGAGTATGGCCGCACCTTC. The encoded protein is CATSEAEYGRTF.

With respect to this clonotype: A read error may explain this, as a much larger clone is one base away. The chain recombines TRBV12-3 or TRBV12-4 with TRBJ2-3, with D maybe TRBD1 (6 bases). Trimming cost V 6 bases and J 5 bases, with 24 bases left between them. This CDR3 spans 17 amino acids. CDR3 amino acids: CASSPRQGQASGDTQYF. The CDR3 DNA reads as TGTGCCAGCAGCCCAAGGCAGGGGCAGGCGAGTGGAGATACGCAGTATTTT.

The chain links TRBV19 to TRBJ1-6; possibly TRBD1 for D (6 bases). The CDR3 runs 13 residues. V was shortened by 11 bases and J by 5 bases, with 13 bases between the two germline ends. CDR1 is LNHDA, CDR2 SQIVND, per germline (reference sequence). Written as DNA, the CDR3 is TGTGCCGTCACTCAGGGGAATAATTCACCCCTCCACTTT. Translating it yields CAVTQGNNSPLHF.

V is TRBV5-5 and J is TRBJ1-6; D gene uncertain. CDR3 length equals 14 residues. The V end was cut by 4 bases, the J end by 9 bases, with 14 bases between. Per germline, CDR1 SGHKS and CDR2 YYEKEE (reference sequence). In DNA form, the CDR3 reads TGTGCCAGCAGCCCAACTGGGATTGGTTCACCCCTCCACTTT. It codes for CASSPTGIGSPLHF.

The chain's CDR3 is CASSAGRATEAFF. DNA for the CDR3: TGTGCCAGCAGCGCCGGGAGGGCCACTGAAGCTTTCTTT. V usage is TRBV7-6 and J usage is TRBJ1-1; D is uncertain. V lost 5 bases and J 4 bases, leaving 11 bases between the germline ends. Germline V gene data show CDR1 as SGHVS and CDR2 as FNYEAQ. The CDR3 consists of 13 residues. Full variable domain (outside the CDR3, taken from reference TRBV7-6 and TRBJ1-1): GAGVSQSPRYKVTKRGQDVALRCDPISGHVSLYWYRQALGQGPEFLTYFNYEAQQDKSGLPNDRFSAERPEGSISTLTIQRTEQRDSAMYRCASSAGRATEAFFGQGTRLTVV.

In its sample, this clonotype was seen once. V is TRBV20-1 and J is TRBJ2-3; D gene unclear. The CDR3 has 12 residues. The V gene lost 3 bases and the J gene lost 6 bases, with 10 bases spanning the gap. Germline V gene data show CDR1 as DFQATT and CDR2 as SNEGSKA (reference sequence). The DNA of the CDR3 is TGCAGTGCTAGGCTACCTACCGATACGCAGTATTTT. It specifies CSARLPTDTQYF.

This clonotype has a count of ten or more. This chain joins TRBV7-9 and TRBJ1-3; D call uncertain. Trimming took off 5 bases at V and 0 bases at J, with 5 bases between the two ends. The germline V gene encodes CDR1 SEHNR and CDR2 FQNEAQ (reference sequence). The CDR3 length is 13 residues. The CDR3 region has the DNA TGTGCCAGCAGCCCCACCTCTGGAAACACCATATATTTT. Translated: CASSPTSGNTIYF.

The J gene is TRBJ2-3, the V gene TRBV29-1; no reliable D call. The CDR3 extends over 16 amino acids. Germline V CDR1 and CDR2: SQVTM, ANQGSEA. The V and J ends lost 4 bases and 0 bases respectively, with 17 bases between them. CDR3 DNA: TGCAGCGTTGGTGGAACACCCCAACTCAGCACAGATACGCAGTATTTT. This encodes CSVGGTPQLSTDTQYF.

This clonotype was picked up one time. The rearrangement uses TRBV10-3 and TRBJ2-7; 7 bases agree with TRBD2. Germline loops: CDR1 ENHRY, CDR2 SYGVKD. The CDR3 covers 12 residues. The V segment lost 5 bases and the J segment 4 bases; nucleotides outside the gene matches: 2. The CDR3 spells CAISSGAYEQYF. In DNA form, the CDR3 reads TGTGCCATCAGTAGCGGGGCTTACGAGCAGTACTTC.

The chain has TRBV28 and TRBJ2-1; TRBD2 matches at 12 bases. Trimming at V came to 8 bases and at J to 2 bases, leaving 4 bases not matched to a gene. Germline lookup yields CDR1 MDHEN and CDR2 SYDVKM. The length of the CDR3 is 15 residues. This chain's CDR3 is CASSSGGGAYNEQFF. Here the CDR3 DNA reads TGTGCCAGCTCTAGCGGGGGGGGGGCCTACAATGAGCAGTTCTTC. Complete variable domain (other parts from reference TRBV28 and TRBJ2-1): DVKVTQSSRYLVKRTGEKVFLECVQDMDHENMFWYRQDPGLGLRLIYFSYDVKMKEKGDIPEGYSVSREKKERFSLILESASTNQTSMYLCASSSGGGAYNEQFFGPGTRLTVL.

The chain has TRBV10-1 and TRBJ2-5; 12 nucleotides match TRBD2. V shed 5 bases and J 5 bases; nucleotides not matched to a gene: 0. Germline CDR1 is WNHNN and CDR2 is SYGVQD (reference sequence). This CDR3 contains 13 residues. The CDR3 protein is CASSTSGRETQYF. CDR3 sequence (DNA): TGCGCCAGCAGTACTAGCGGGAGGGAGACCCAGTACTTC.

This clonotype was seen many times. V gene TRBV24-1 combines with J gene TRBJ1-5; possibly TRBD1 for D (6 bases). This CDR3 is built from 14 residues. Trimming shortened V by 8 bases and J by 3 bases, and 13 bases separated the two germline ends. Germline V lookup: CDR1 KGHDR, CDR2 SFDVKD. The CDR3, as DNA: TGTGCCACCAAGCCCAGGGGCCCCAATCAGCCCCAGCATTTT. Translated: CATKPRGPNQPQHF.

A note on this clonotype: Sequence at one end of the junction differs from germline and may be a read error. The chain has TRBV11-1 and TRBJ1-5; 7 nucleotides match TRBD1. This CDR3 is 16 amino acids long. Germline V gene data show CDR1 as SGHAT and CDR2 as FQDESV (reference sequence). CDR3 bases: TGTGCCAGCGGCTTAGCCGAGGGGGCCCCCAGTCAGCCCCAGCATTTT. Residues: CASGLAEGAPSQPQHF.

This clonotype was observed at least ten times. This chain joins TRBV2 and TRBJ1-1, with 10 bases matching TRBD1. Germline CDR1 and CDR2: SNHLY and FYNNEI. The CDR3 is made up of 14 amino acids. V was clipped by 6 bases and J by 3 bases; unmatched bases: 4. CDR3 region: CASRGQGGHTEAFF. The CDR3 bases are TGTGCCAGCAGAGGACAGGGGGGGCACACTGAAGCTTTCTTT.

This chain links TRBV5-1 with TRBJ1-1, with D possibly matching TRBD1 (6 bases). The CDR3 runs 15 residues. Trimming took 0 bases from V and 4 from J, leaving 13 bases between them. Germline V gene sequence: CDR1 SGHRS, CDR2 YFSETQ. CDR3 amino acids: CASSLEGGGVTEAFF. In nucleotides, the CDR3 is TGCGCCAGCAGCTTGGAGGGAGGGGGTGTCACTGAAGCTTTCTTT. Full variable domain (remainder filled in from reference TRBV5-1 and TRBJ1-1): KAGVTQTPRYLIKTRGQQVTLSCSPISGHRSVSWYQQTPGQGLQFLFEYFSETQRNKGNFPGRFSGRQFSNSRSEMNVSTLELGDSALYLCASSLEGGGVTEAFFGQGTRLTVV.

The chain combines TRBV28 with TRBJ1-2; 7 bases agree with TRBD1. The CDR3 is 14 residues long. Trimming cost V 6 bases and J 7 bases; bases outside gene matches: 11. Germline V CDR1 and CDR2: MDHEN, SYDVKM. CDR3 coding DNA: TGTGCCAGCAGCTCAGACAGGGAGGTAATTGGCTACACCTTC. Its protein product is CASSSDREVIGYTF.

This sequence joins TRBV2 and TRBJ1-1, with a tentative D call TRBD1 (5 bases). Deletions cut 7 bases from V and 0 bases from J, with 12 bases between. This CDR3 region has 14 residues. CDR1 and CDR2 from the germline V gene are SNHLY and FYNNEI. The CDR3 protein is CASTKGRLNTEAFF. The CDR3 DNA follows: TGTGCCAGCACGAAGGGACGGTTGAACACTGAAGCTTTCTTT. The full variable domain, in which reference TRBV2 and TRBJ1-1 provide the parts outside the CDR3, is EPEVTQTPSHQVTQMGQEVILRCVPISNHLYFYWYRQILGQKVEFLVSFYNNEISEKSEIFDDQFSVERPDGSNFTLKIRSTKLEDSAMYFCASTKGRLNTEAFFGQGTRLTVV.

This chain joins TRBV19 and TRBJ2-5, with 9 positions matching TRBD1. Germline V gene data show CDR1 as LNHDA and CDR2 as SQIVND (reference sequence). J gave up 4 bases and V 9 bases, and 6 bases lay outside the gene matches. The CDR3 is 13 residues long. CDR3 nucleotides: TGTGCCAGCTCACTGACAGGGGGAGAGACCCAGTACTTC. It is translated as CASSLTGGETQYF.

Points on this clonotype: A much larger clone sits a single nucleotide away, making a read error possible. The chain is built from TRBV4-3 and TRBJ1-1, with D tentatively TRBD1 (5 bases). CDR1 is LGHNA, CDR2 YSLEER, per germline. The V end was cut by 3 bases, the J end by 6 bases, with 20 bases between. This CDR3 has 16 residues. CDR3 protein: CASSHLTRQKDSEAFF. The CDR3 DNA sequence: TGCGCCAGCAGCCATCTCACCCGACAGAAAGATTCTGAAGCTTTCTTT.

The chain recombines TRBV7-9 with TRBJ1-6; 7 positions agree with TRBD1. This CDR3 spans 14 amino acids. Germline assignment: CDR1 SEHNR and CDR2 FQNEAQ (reference sequence). The V and J ends lost 7 bases and 6 bases, in that order; junction bases with no gene match: 6. CDR3 in amino acids: CASTQTGSNSPLHF. For the CDR3, the DNA is TGTGCCAGCACCCAGACAGGGTCTAATTCACCCCTCCACTTT.

This chain connects TRBV29-1 to TRBJ2-1; TRBD2 agrees at 11 bases. Germline CDR1 SQVTM, CDR2 ANQGSEA. V was clipped by 6 bases and J by 6 bases; unmatched bases: 7. This CDR3 has 14 residues. CDR3: CSVILAGASNEQFF. DNA of the CDR3: TGCAGCGTCATACTAGCGGGAGCCTCCAATGAGCAGTTCTTC.

This clonotype was seen once. The chain employs TRBV7-9 and TRBJ2-2; 12 nucleotides line up with TRBD2. With V trimmed by 4 bases and J by 6 bases, 0 bases remained unmatched. The CDR3 loop spans 14 amino acids. Germline CDR1 SEHNR, CDR2 FQNEAQ (reference sequence). CDR3 bases: TGTGCCAGCAGCTCTAGCGGGGGGGCCGGGGAGCTGTTTTTT. Translating it yields CASSSSGGAGELFF.

Ten or more counts support this clonotype. As DNA, the CDR3 is TGCAGTGCTAGAGGACAGGAAGAACGTGAAAAACTGTTTTTT. It encodes CSARGQEEREKLFF. This chain joins TRBV20-1 and TRBJ1-4; D is possibly TRBD1 (6 bases). CDR3 size: 14 residues. V shed 1 base and J shed 7 bases, with 13 bases lying between them. Germline V CDR1 and CDR2: DFQATT, SNEGSKA (reference sequence).

This clonotype appeared a single time. The V and J genes are TRBV6-4 and TRBJ2-7; D not certain. Germline V gives CDR1 MRHNA, CDR2 SNTAGT. V lost 0 bases and J lost 2, with 2 bases in between. This CDR3 spans 12 amino acids. The CDR3 region has the DNA TGTGCCAGCAGTGACTCTGCCTACGAGCAGTACTTC. The encoded protein is CASSDSAYEQYF.